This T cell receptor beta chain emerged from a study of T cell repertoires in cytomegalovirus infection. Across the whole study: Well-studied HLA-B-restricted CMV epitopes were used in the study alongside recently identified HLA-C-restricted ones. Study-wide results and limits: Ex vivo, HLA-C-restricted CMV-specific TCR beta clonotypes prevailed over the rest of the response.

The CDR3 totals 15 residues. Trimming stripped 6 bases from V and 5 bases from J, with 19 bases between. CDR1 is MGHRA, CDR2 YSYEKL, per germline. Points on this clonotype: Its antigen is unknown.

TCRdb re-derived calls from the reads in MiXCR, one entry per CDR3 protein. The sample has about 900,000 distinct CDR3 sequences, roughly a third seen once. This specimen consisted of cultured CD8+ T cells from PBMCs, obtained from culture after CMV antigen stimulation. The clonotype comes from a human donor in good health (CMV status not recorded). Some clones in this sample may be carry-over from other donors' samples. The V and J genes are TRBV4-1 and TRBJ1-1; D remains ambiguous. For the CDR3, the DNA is TGCGCCAGCAGAACTAATGCGGAAGTAGGAACTGAAGCTTTCTTT. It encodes CASRTNAEVGTEAFF.